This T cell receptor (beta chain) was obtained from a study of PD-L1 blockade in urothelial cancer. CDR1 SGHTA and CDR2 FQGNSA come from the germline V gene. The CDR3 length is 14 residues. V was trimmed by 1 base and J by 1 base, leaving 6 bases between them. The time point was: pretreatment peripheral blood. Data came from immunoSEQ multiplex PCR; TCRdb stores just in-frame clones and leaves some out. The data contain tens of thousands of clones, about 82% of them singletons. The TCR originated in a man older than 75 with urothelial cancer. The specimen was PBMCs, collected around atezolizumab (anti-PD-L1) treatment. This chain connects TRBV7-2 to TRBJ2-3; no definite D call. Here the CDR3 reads CASSLGPGTDTQYF. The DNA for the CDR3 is TGTGCCAGCAGCTTAGGTCCAGGCACAGATACGCAGTATTTT. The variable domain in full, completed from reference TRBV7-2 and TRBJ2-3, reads GAGVSQSPSNKVTEKGKDVELRCDPISGHTALYWYRQSLGQGLEFLIYFQGNSAPDKSGLPSDRFSAERTGGSVSTLTIQRTQQEDSAVYLCASSLGPGTDTQYFGPGTRLTVL.